A selection of T cell receptor beta chains follows, all from one sample in a study of T cells after yellow fever vaccination. TCRdb called the 5' RACE reads again in MiXCR, with one record for every CDR3 protein. The sample lists 300,000 to 350,000 distinct CDR3 sequences, approximately 4% occurring once. This sample comprised PBMCs, obtained 15 days after the yellow fever booster vaccination. All receptors derive from a man younger than 35 who received the YFV17D yellow fever vaccine. Both conserved end residues are part of each CDR3. Fields, in order: V gene, clone size, J gene, D gene, CDR3 DNA, CDR3 protein. D genes are given only for firm matches. Clone size is shown for a subset of rows, as once, few, many or a class of expanded clone.

V gene: TRBV5-1
clone size: few
J gene: TRBJ2-7
D gene: .
CDR3 DNA: TGCGCCAGCAGCTTACCGGGACGGAGGGAGCACGAGCAGTACTTC
CDR3 protein: CASSLPGRREHEQYF

V gene: TRBV4-3
clone size: many
J gene: TRBJ2-1
D gene: TRBD1
CDR3 DNA: TGCGCCAGCAGCCAAGTCCCGGGGGGCGGGACAGGGGGCTCCTACAATGAGCAGTTCTTC
CDR3 protein: CASSQVPGGGTGGSYNEQFF

V gene: TRBV10-3
clone size: .
J gene: TRBJ1-3
D gene: .
CDR3 DNA: TGTGCCATCACAGGGGTCTCTGGAAACACCATATATTTT
CDR3 protein: CAITGVSGNTIYF

V gene: TRBV20-1
clone size: .
J gene: TRBJ2-7
D gene: .
CDR3 DNA: TGCCTGGTCCTCAGCGGGCGCTACGAGCAGTACTTC
CDR3 protein: CLVLSGRYEQYF

V gene: TRBV15
clone size: few
J gene: TRBJ1-6
D gene: TRBD1
CDR3 DNA: TGTGCCACCAGCAGAGATACGTTTTGGGACAGCAATTCACCCCTCCACTTT
CDR3 protein: CATSRDTFWDSNSPLHF

V gene: TRBV2
clone size: few
J gene: TRBJ1-5
D gene: TRBD1
CDR3 DNA: TGTGCCAGCAGTCCCACACAGGGGGTTCTGCCCCAGCATTTT
CDR3 protein: CASSPTQGVLPQHF

V gene: TRBV14
clone size: .
J gene: TRBJ2-1
D gene: .
CDR3 DNA: TGTGCCAGCAGCCACGGTCTACTGGATGAGCAGTTCTTC
CDR3 protein: CASSHGLLDEQFF

V gene: TRBV4-3
clone size: once
J gene: TRBJ1-6
D gene: .
CDR3 DNA: TGCGCCAGCAGCCAAGATAGCCGAGGTTATAATTCACCCCTCCACTTT
CDR3 protein: CASSQDSRGYNSPLHF

V gene: TRBV4-3
clone size: few
J gene: TRBJ2-1
D gene: .
CDR3 DNA: TGCGCCAGCAGCCAAGAAGTTTTCTATGAGCAGTTCTTC
CDR3 protein: CASSQEVFYEQFF

V gene: TRBV6-6
clone size: many
J gene: TRBJ1-5
D gene: .
CDR3 DNA: TGTGCCAGCAGTTTAGTGGGTGTGGGTCAGCCCCAGCATTTT
CDR3 protein: CASSLVGVGQPQHF

V gene: TRBV3-1
clone size: .
J gene: TRBJ2-5
D gene: TRBD2
CDR3 DNA: TGTGCCAGCAGCCCCGCTAGCGGGGGACGCGAGACCCAGTACTTC
CDR3 protein: CASSPASGGRETQYF

V gene: TRBV7-6
clone size: many
J gene: TRBJ2-1
D gene: TRBD2
CDR3 DNA: TGTGCCAGCAGCTTCTTAGCGGGAGCCTACAATGAGCAGTTCTTC
CDR3 protein: CASSFLAGAYNEQFF

V gene: TRBV6-6
clone size: few
J gene: TRBJ2-5
D gene: .
CDR3 DNA: TGTGCCAGCACCCAAGATGAGACCCAGTACTTC
CDR3 protein: CASTQDETQYF

V gene: TRBV11-2
clone size: many
J gene: TRBJ2-5
D gene: .
CDR3 DNA: TGTGCCAGCAGCGCCTCTCCCGGGGAAGAGACCCAGTACTTC
CDR3 protein: CASSASPGEETQYF

V gene: TRBV7-2
clone size: few
J gene: TRBJ2-7
D gene: TRBD2
CDR3 DNA: TGTGCCAGCAGGCTAGGCAGCGGGGGCTCCTACGAGCAGTACTTC
CDR3 protein: CASRLGSGGSYEQYF

V gene: TRBV7-8
clone size: .
J gene: TRBJ2-7
D gene: .
CDR3 DNA: TGTGCCAGCAGCCCAGGGACTTTGTACTACGAGCAGTACTTC
CDR3 protein: CASSPGTLYYEQYF

V gene: TRBV3-1
clone size: .
J gene: TRBJ2-5
D gene: TRBD1
CDR3 DNA: TGTGCCAGCAGCCAGAGACAGGGGAGGGAGACCCAGTACTTC
CDR3 protein: CASSQRQGRETQYF

V gene: TRBV10-3
clone size: .
J gene: TRBJ1-4
D gene: .
CDR3 DNA: TGTGCCATCAGTACTGGGCAGTCTCCAACTAATGAAAAACTGTTTTTT
CDR3 protein: CAISTGQSPTNEKLFF

V gene: TRBV7-6
clone size: many
J gene: TRBJ1-1
D gene: .
CDR3 DNA: TGTGCCAGCAGCGTAGGTGCAGGGGCAGCGAACACTGAAGCTTTCTTT
CDR3 protein: CASSVGAGAANTEAFF

V gene: TRBV12-3/TRBV12-4
clone size: .
J gene: TRBJ2-3
D gene: TRBD2
CDR3 DNA: TGTGCCACTGGGACTAGCGGGGGGTTTGATACGCAGTATTTT
CDR3 protein: CATGTSGGFDTQYF

V gene: TRBV4-3
clone size: many
J gene: TRBJ2-5
D gene: .
CDR3 DNA: TGCGCCAGCAGCCAAGGGCAACGGGAGACCCAGTACTTC
CDR3 protein: CASSQGQRETQYF

V gene: TRBV12-3/TRBV12-4
clone size: few
J gene: TRBJ2-7
D gene: TRBD1
CDR3 DNA: TGTGCCAGCAGTTTTAAGGGACAGAGCTCCTACGAGCAGTACTTC
CDR3 protein: CASSFKGQSSYEQYF

V gene: TRBV6-2/TRBV6-3
clone size: many
J gene: TRBJ1-1
D gene: .
CDR3 DNA: TGTGCCAGCGTCAAAAGGGGGGTGAACACTGAAGCTTTCTTT
CDR3 protein: CASVKRGVNTEAFF

V gene: TRBV6-5
clone size: many
J gene: TRBJ2-4
D gene: TRBD2
CDR3 DNA: TGTGCCAGCAGGGGAGGGGCGGCCAAAAACATTCAGTACTTC
CDR3 protein: CASRGGAAKNIQYF

V gene: TRBV7-2
clone size: many
J gene: TRBJ2-3
D gene: .
CDR3 DNA: TGTGCCAGCAGCCAGACTAGAGGGGCGACAGATACGCAGTATTTT
CDR3 protein: CASSQTRGATDTQYF

V gene: TRBV5-1
clone size: many
J gene: TRBJ2-1
D gene: .
CDR3 DNA: TGCGCCAGCAGCTTGGCGGTCCTCGGGGACAATGAGCAGTTCTTC
CDR3 protein: CASSLAVLGDNEQFF

V gene: TRBV7-7
clone size: many
J gene: TRBJ2-3
D gene: TRBD1
CDR3 DNA: TGTGCCAGCAGCTCCGGACAGGCTACAGATACGCAGTATTTT
CDR3 protein: CASSSGQATDTQYF

V gene: TRBV29-1
clone size: many
J gene: TRBJ2-5
D gene: .
CDR3 DNA: TGCAGCGTTGGGGGGGAGACCCAGTACTTC
CDR3 protein: CSVGGETQYF

V gene: TRBV4-3
clone size: .
J gene: TRBJ2-3
D gene: .
CDR3 DNA: TGCGCCAGCAGCCTACGCGGACACCAAACAGATACGCAGTATTTT
CDR3 protein: CASSLRGHQTDTQYF

V gene: TRBV20-1
clone size: many
J gene: TRBJ2-3
D gene: .
CDR3 DNA: TGCAGTGCCCTTAGCACAGATACGCATACGCAGTATTTT
CDR3 protein: CSALSTDTHTQYF

V gene: TRBV4-3
clone size: many
J gene: TRBJ2-7
D gene: .
CDR3 DNA: TGCGCCAGCAGCCAGAGTAGAGGGGCTGGGGAGCAGTACTTC
CDR3 protein: CASSQSRGAGEQYF

V gene: TRBV7-2
clone size: few
J gene: TRBJ1-2
D gene: .
CDR3 DNA: TGTGCCAGCAGCATCCGGGACGGTGCTAACTATGGCTACACCTTC
CDR3 protein: CASSIRDGANYGYTF

V gene: TRBV20-1
clone size: .
J gene: TRBJ1-5
D gene: .
CDR3 DNA: TGCAGTGCTAGCGGGGCGACGAATCAGCCCCAGCATTTT
CDR3 protein: CSASGATNQPQHF

V gene: TRBV24-1
clone size: .
J gene: TRBJ2-2
D gene: .
CDR3 DNA: TGTGCCACCAGTGATATTACTACCACCGGGGAGCTGTTTTTT
CDR3 protein: CATSDITTTGELFF

V gene: TRBV7-6
clone size: many
J gene: TRBJ2-7
D gene: .
CDR3 DNA: TGTGCCAGCAGCTTAGGGCACAGGGGGGGCTACGAGCAGTACTTC
CDR3 protein: CASSLGHRGGYEQYF

V gene: TRBV7-2
clone size: many
J gene: TRBJ1-5
D gene: TRBD1
CDR3 DNA: TGTGCCAGCAGCTTAGTCGGCGGAGGACAGGGCAATCAGCCCCAGCATTTT
CDR3 protein: CASSLVGGGQGNQPQHF

V gene: TRBV27
clone size: .
J gene: TRBJ1-1
D gene: .
CDR3 DNA: TGTGCCAGCAGACCGTCAGCCGGCGCTGAAGCTTTCTTT
CDR3 protein: CASRPSAGAEAFF

V gene: TRBV10-3
clone size: .
J gene: TRBJ1-1
D gene: TRBD1
CDR3 DNA: TGTGCCACCCGTGAAAGAGGACAGGGGGCGAGGGGCACTGAAGCTTTCTTT
CDR3 protein: CATRERGQGARGTEAFF

V gene: TRBV12-3/TRBV12-4
clone size: few
J gene: TRBJ2-1
D gene: TRBD2
CDR3 DNA: TGTGCCAGCAACGGCGGGGGCTACAATGAGCAGTTCTTC
CDR3 protein: CASNGGGYNEQFF

V gene: TRBV5-1
clone size: many
J gene: TRBJ2-3
D gene: TRBD2
CDR3 DNA: TGCGCCAGCAGCCCCGGACTAGCGGCAGATACGCAGTATTTT
CDR3 protein: CASSPGLAADTQYF

V gene: TRBV18
clone size: few
J gene: TRBJ2-2
D gene: TRBD2
CDR3 DNA: TGTGCCAGCTCACCAATCCCTAGCGGGTATACCACCGGGGAGCTGTTTTTT
CDR3 protein: CASSPIPSGYTTGELFF

V gene: TRBV5-8
clone size: few
J gene: TRBJ1-2
D gene: .
CDR3 DNA: TGTGCCAGCAGCCTTAAACAGGGTCTTGAGTATGGCTACACCTTC
CDR3 protein: CASSLKQGLEYGYTF

V gene: TRBV12-3/TRBV12-4
clone size: many
J gene: TRBJ2-3
D gene: .
CDR3 DNA: TGTGCCAGCGGGAGACCAGGCGGGGGCACAGATACGCAGTATTTT
CDR3 protein: CASGRPGGGTDTQYF

V gene: TRBV5-1
clone size: few
J gene: TRBJ1-3
D gene: .
CDR3 DNA: TGCGCCAGCAGAGCAGAGGCTGGAAACACCATATATTTT
CDR3 protein: CASRAEAGNTIYF

V gene: TRBV29-1
clone size: .
J gene: TRBJ1-1
D gene: .
CDR3 DNA: TGCAGCGGGGACGTAGACACTGAAGCTTTCTTT
CDR3 protein: CSGDVDTEAFF

V gene: TRBV6-5
clone size: many
J gene: TRBJ2-2
D gene: .
CDR3 DNA: TGTGCCAGCAGTTACTCGACGCAGGGGAACACCGGGGAGCTGTTTTTT
CDR3 protein: CASSYSTQGNTGELFF